This T cell receptor (beta chain) was captured by sequencing in a study of T cells in Graves' hyperthyroidism and ophthalmopathy (dated by TCRdb to the late 2010s). In terms of the full investigation: Peripheral blood was collected at initial diagnosis, before any treatment. TCR V-J signatures able to tell the groups apart were searched for in a discovery cohort of approximately 95 patients, of whom roughly 42 had Graves' ophthalmopathy and 57 had stable Graves' hyperthyroidism. Prospective prediction of ophthalmopathy was tested in an independent validation cohort of 18 to 20 hyperthyroidism patients and approximately 17 patients who later progressed to ophthalmopathy. The 100 or so discovery patients were randomly split 7:3 into training and test sets. Thyroid tissue and blood T-cell repertoires from roughly six Graves' hyperthyroidism patients were also compared in the study. Following sampling, methimazole starting at 30 mg daily was given to hyperthyroidism patients, and high-dose intravenous methylprednisolone was given to ophthalmopathy patients. TCR Vbeta CDR3 sequencing of 120 to 150 peripheral blood samples (43 ophthalmopathy, about 80 hyperthyroidism and approximately 17 progressor patients) is reported in the paper. Overall study outcomes, separate from this receptor: Most expanded thyroid clonotypes (frequency above 0.001) were also detected in blood, suggesting blood repertoires may reflect thyroid immune responses. No statistical method was used to set the sample size in advance, and investigators knew the group allocation. In validation, the model predicted progression to ophthalmopathy a median of about 6.8 months before onset, with 70% to 71% sensitivity and more than 72% specificity. Ophthalmopathy was separated from stable hyperthyroidism by a 13 V-J signature model, with around 88% sensitivity and approximately 81% specificity obtained in cross-validation and 80%/75% obtained in testing.

TCR beta CDR3 regions were amplified from RNA transcripts. The TCR CDR3 was subjected to a first round of RT-PCR using the HTBI primer set and the Qiagen OneStep RT-PCR kit. Libraries were constructed in a second round of multiplex PCR, after which size selection and purification were carried out. The libraries were sequenced on an Illumina HiSeq2000 using paired-end 100 bp reads. On the study's bioinformatics: Raw data were processed with SOAPnuke, discarding reads with adapters, uncalled bases, mean Phred below 15, or no exact constant-primer or identifier match. COPE v1.2.5 was used to merge the high-quality paired reads, and each unique nucleotide sequence was defined as a clonotype. MiTCR v1.1 was used to align clonotypes to the IMGT TRBV, TRBD and TRBJ reference segments. Only V-J combinations with frequency above 0.0001, covering about 99% of repertoires, were analysed. A TCS score was defined as the ratio between F50 (clonal expansion) and ExV (chaos), using BLOSUM62-based TCRdist between CDR3 peptides within each V-J. Welch's t-statistics and random forest reduced around 510 V-J features to some 14, which were used in a naive Bayes classifier (R e1071). The raw public data were reprocessed by TCRdb itself: fastp quality trimming at Q25, MiXCR clonotype calling, in-frame beta chains only. Rows are unified per CDR3 protein, each entry keeping the most common DNA and genes. The V and J calls shown here were made by TCRdb, not taken from the authors' results. The sample includes 300,000 to 350,000 distinct CDR3 sequences, with over 15% observed a single time. About half of the sample is in the top ten clones.

The table lists this clonotype with a few counts. Its specific antigen is unknown. Within one base of it there is no much larger clone, and no base qualities were kept. The CDR3, from cysteine to phenylalanine, totals 14 residues. Just the 42-base CDR3 DNA is kept, in frame starting at base 1. V and J lose 4 bases and 4 bases, and a span of 16 bases separates them. The CDR1 and CDR2 encoded by the germline V gene are SQVTM and ANQGSEA. Stable Graves' hyperthyroidism was defined as the absence of progression to ophthalmopathy over 18 months of follow-up. The hyperthyroidism patients were between 18 and 65 years old and newly diagnosed, with a disease duration of less than 2 months. Exclusion was applied to patients with uncontrolled infections, other autoimmune diseases, pregnancy or lactation. Diagnoses were based on clinical symptoms, serum thyroxine and TRAb, thyroid ultrasound and orbital computed tomography. Ficoll-Paque density gradient centrifugation was used to isolate PBMCs from approximately 11 ml of fresh peripheral blood. Trizol reagent was used to extract total RNA, and RNA quality was then checked on an Agilent 2100 Bioanalyzer.

The receptor chain draws on TRBV29-1 and TRBJ1-1; too little of a D gene remains to name it. Sequenced input: blood. The source is a woman between 45 and 65 years old with Graves' hyperthyroidism. The CDR3 in this case is CSVGGRWGGTEAFF. Read as DNA, the sequence is TGCAGCGTTGGCGGGAGATGGGGAGGCACTGAAGCTTTCTTT.